The TCR beta chain under discussion was sequenced for a study of T cell responses to AZD1222 COVID-19 vaccine. Study details: Pooling of second doses given at about 4 or about 12 weeks was done.

V shed 6 bases and J shed 5 bases, with 18 bases lying between them. Germline V lookup: CDR1 SGHRS, CDR2 YFSETQ. CDR3 length: 14 residues. General study findings and limits: It was only after the peak T cell response that any repertoires were sampled.

In the case of this clone: Its antigen is unidentified.

Assay used: immunoSEQ multiplex PCR; TCRdb lists only in-frame clones, some missing. This sample has fewer than 200,000 clones, with almost 90% found just once. This TCR derives from an adult in good health. This sample comprised peripheral blood, obtained on day 0 of AZD1222 vaccination. This chain joins TRBV5-1 and TRBJ2-7; tentatively, D is TRBD1 (7 bases). The CDR3 sequence is CASNLRQGGDEQYF. The CDR3 nucleotides read TGCGCCAGCAACCTAAGGCAGGGGGGCGACGAGCAGTACTTC. Together with reference TRBV5-1 and TRBJ2-7, the CDR3 gives the full variable domain: KAGVTQTPRYLIKTRGQQVTLSCSPISGHRSVSWYQQTPGQGLQFLFEYFSETQRNKGNFPGRFSGRQFSNSRSEMNVSTLELGDSALYLCASNLRQGGDEQYFGPGTRLTVT.